The 27 T cell receptor beta chains listed next were all sequenced from one sample in a study of blood T cell repertoires in COVID-19. Measured with immunoSEQ multiplex PCR; TCRdb has only the in-frame clones, and not every one. In the table there are hundreds of thousands of clones, about 85% of which are singletons. The sequencing input was PBMCs or T cells enriched from blood (not recorded which). The receptors come from a woman in her 30s who had been exposed to COVID-19.

This sequence joins TRBV10-2 and TRBJ1-2, with TRBD1 identical over 10 bases. The length of the CDR3 is 15 residues. CDR1 and CDR2 from the germline V gene are WSHSY and SAAADI. Trimming took 2 bases from V and 4 from J; bases not matched to a gene: 4. In DNA form, the CDR3 reads TGCGCCAGCAGTGAGCCGGGACAGGGGACCTATGGCTACACCTTC. Its translation: CASSEPGQGTYGYTF.

The rearrangement joins TRBV7-3 to TRBJ2-7, with D tentatively TRBD2 (5 bases). The CDR3 length is 14 residues. The V gene lost 2 bases and the J gene lost 6 bases, with 14 bases spanning the gap. CDR1 and CDR2 from the germline V gene are SGHTA and FQGTGA. The CDR3 is CASSLEGADFEQYF. As DNA, the CDR3 is TGTGCCAGCAGCTTAGAGGGAGCGGATTTCGAGCAGTACTTC.

This clone was seen only a few times. The chain employs TRBV10-3 and TRBJ1-2; 7 nucleotides match TRBD1. V gave up 0 bases and J gave up 5 bases; unmatched junction bases: 9. The CDR3 loop spans 16 amino acids. From germline, CDR1 is ENHRY and CDR2 SYGVKD. The CDR3 here is CAISESGGATVYGYTF. CDR3 in DNA: TGTGCCATCAGTGAGTCAGGGGGCGCGACTGTGTATGGCTACACCTTC.

The chain has TRBV5-1 and TRBJ1-3, with D uncertain. Germline-derived CDR1 and CDR2 are SGHRS and YFSETQ. V was trimmed by 4 bases and J by 0 bases, leaving 5 bases between them. The CDR3 runs 13 residues. The CDR3 here is CASSGRSGNTIYF. The CDR3 bases are TGCGCCAGCAGCGGGCGCTCTGGAAACACCATATATTTT.

This clone was observed a handful of times. The chain links TRBV6-2 or TRBV6-3 to TRBJ2-1; no reliable D call. Trimming removed 5 bases from V and 6 bases from J, with 17 bases in between. Germline CDR1 MNHEY, CDR2 SVGEGT. There are 15 residues in the CDR3. CDR3 protein: CASSKLVSRSNEQFF. The CDR3 DNA sequence: TGTGCCAGCAGTAAGCTAGTTAGCCGGAGCAATGAGCAGTTCTTC.

This clone was recorded a few times. The gene calls are TRBV6-5 and TRBJ2-1, with D perhaps TRBD2 (6 bases). The length of the CDR3 is 14 residues. CDR1 and CDR2 from the germline V gene are MNHEY and SVGAGI. Between the trimmed V and J ends, which lost 5 bases and 4 bases, there was a span of 12 bases. CDR3 nucleotides: TGTGCCAGCAGTACGGGACTCCTTTACAATGAGCAGTTCTTC. It codes for CASSTGLLYNEQFF.

V gene TRBV7-3 combines with J gene TRBJ2-1, with D possibly being TRBD2 (6 bases). CDR3 length: 13 amino acids. V was shortened by 3 bases and J by 13 bases, with 16 bases between the two germline ends. Germline CDR1 SGHTA, CDR2 FQGTGA. CDR3 protein: CASSFAGSGEQFF. The CDR3 DNA follows: TGTGCCAGCAGCTTCGCCGGGAGCGGAGAACAGTTCTTC.

This rearrangement joins TRBV7-2 to TRBJ2-2, with 8 bases lining up with TRBD2. This CDR3 has 15 amino acids. In germline, CDR1 is SGHTA, CDR2 FQGNSA. With V trimmed by 5 bases and J by 4 bases, 6 bases remained unmatched. The CDR3 loop is CASSVGSGSTGELFF. The DNA for the CDR3 is TGTGCCAGCAGCGTAGGCAGCGGGAGCACCGGGGAGCTGTTTTTT.

The gene calls are TRBV6-5 and TRBJ1-5; 8 nucleotides match TRBD1. This CDR3 has 13 residues. CDR1 MNHEY and CDR2 SVGAGI come from the germline V gene. V shed 7 bases, J shed 3 bases, and the junction held 2 bases outside the gene matches. DNA of the CDR3: TGTGCCAGCAAGACAGGGGACAATCAGCCCCAGCATTTT. Translated, it gives CASKTGDNQPQHF.

The chain joins TRBV19 to TRBJ1-2; D is uncertain. The V end was cut by 2 bases, the J end by 8 bases, with 9 bases between. Germline-derived CDR1 and CDR2 are LNHDA and SQIVND (reference sequence). This CDR3 is 12 amino acids long. CDR3 DNA sequence: TGTGCCAGTAGTATATGGAGTTACGGCTACACCTTC. It translates to CASSIWSYGYTF.

The V call is TRBV2, the J call TRBJ1-4; D is undetermined. Deletions cut 3 bases from V and 4 bases from J, with 9 bases between. CDR1 SNHLY and CDR2 FYNNEI come from the germline V gene. CDR3 length equals 14 residues. CDR3 sequence: CASSDQIINEKLFF. Here the CDR3 DNA reads TGTGCCAGCAGTGATCAGATCATTAATGAAAAACTGTTTTTT.

V and J are TRBV28 and TRBJ2-3; maybe TRBD1 (6 bases). The CDR3 extends over 16 amino acids. V lost 4 bases to trimming and J lost 3 bases, with 17 bases between them. Looked up from germline, CDR1 is MDHEN and CDR2 is SYDVKM. CDR3: CASSSYRDSETDTQYF. CDR3 DNA: TGTGCCAGCAGTTCATACAGGGATTCGGAAACAGATACGCAGTATTTT.

This clone has just one count. The chain is built from TRBV19 and TRBJ2-4; tentative D call: TRBD2 (6 bases). V dropped 6 bases and J dropped 0 bases, with 12 bases sitting between them. Looked up from germline, CDR1 is LNHDA and CDR2 is SQIVND (reference sequence). The CDR3 is 15 residues long. For the CDR3, the DNA is TGTGCCAGTAGGCCTAGCGAGCTAGCCAAAAACATTCAGTACTTC. Translated: CASRPSELAKNIQYF.

CDR3 DNA sequence: TGTGCCAGCAGAGTCAGTGATCCGAACACCGGGGAGCTGTTTTTT. Translation gives CASRVSDPNTGELFF. The chain joins TRBV2 to TRBJ2-2; D uncertain. V gave up 6 bases and J gave up 0 bases, with 11 bases separating them. The germline V gene encodes CDR1 SNHLY and CDR2 FYNNEI. This CDR3 region has 15 residues.

The chain uses TRBV12-3 or TRBV12-4 and TRBJ1-2, with 7 bases identical to TRBD1. The V gene end was trimmed by 3 bases and the J gene end by 7 bases; junction bases not matched to a gene: 2. The CDR3 runs to 12 residues. The CDR3 sequence is CASSLTGSGYTF. CDR3 DNA sequence: TGTGCCAGCAGTTTGACAGGGAGTGGCTACACCTTC.

This rearrangement joins TRBV3-1 (or the pseudogene TRBV3-2) to TRBJ2-7; 9 nucleotides match TRBD1. The CDR3 runs to 14 residues. The V and J ends lost 4 bases and 6 bases, in that order; junction bases with no gene match: 7. Germline CDR1 reads LGHDT; CDR2 reads YNNKEL (reference sequence). The CDR3 loop is CASSLGQGVSEQYF. The DNA of the CDR3 is TGTGCCAGCAGCCTGGGACAGGGAGTATCCGAGCAGTACTTC.

The chain uses TRBV4-2 and TRBJ2-7; TRBD1 is a possible D gene (6 bases). The CDR3 extends over 15 amino acids. V was clipped by 1 base and J by 3 bases, with 13 bases between them. Germline lookup yields CDR1 LGHNA and CDR2 YNFKEQ. The chain's CDR3 is CASSQVGIGGYEQYF. In DNA, the CDR3 is TGTGCCAGCAGCCAAGTAGGTATAGGGGGCTACGAGCAGTACTTC.

The chain joins TRBV10-3 to TRBJ1-6; 7 bases agree with TRBD1. The CDR3 is 14 amino acids. With 3 bases clipped from V and 7 bases from J, the junction kept 3 bases outside the gene matches. CDR1 is ENHRY, CDR2 SYGVKD, per germline. CDR3 sequence: CAISDVQGNSPLHF. CDR3 DNA sequence: TGTGCCATCAGTGATGTACAGGGGAATTCACCCCTCCACTTT.

V and J are TRBV7-9 and TRBJ2-7; D may be TRBD1 (6 bases). CDR1 and CDR2 (germline): SEHNR, FQNEAQ (reference sequence). CDR3 length: 11 amino acids. V gave up 7 bases and J gave up 5 bases, with 9 bases separating them. Here the CDR3 reads CASKQGHEQYF. The CDR3 DNA reads TGTGCCAGCAAACAGGGCCACGAGCAGTACTTC.

CDR3 DNA sequence: TGTGCCAGCAGTGACATCAGGGGACTAGCGGGAGGTCTGTACAATGAGCAGTTCTTC. Encoded protein: CASSDIRGLAGGLYNEQFF. The J gene is TRBJ2-1, the V gene TRBV2, with 15 bases lining up with TRBD2. V lost 3 bases to trimming and J lost 4 bases; unmatched junction nucleotides: 10. CDR3 length: 19 residues. Germline CDR1 is SNHLY and CDR2 is FYNNEI.

The chain has TRBV5-6 and TRBJ2-7; 13 nucleotides align to TRBD2. The V segment lost 4 bases and the J segment 7 bases; nucleotides outside the gene matches: 8. This CDR3 has 15 amino acids. CDR1 and CDR2 from the germline V gene are SGHDT and YYEEEE. The CDR3 reads CASSAGTSGNKEQYF. The DNA for the CDR3 is TGTGCCAGCAGCGCCGGGACTAGCGGGAATAAAGAGCAGTACTTC.

This clone was observed a single time. The rearrangement joins TRBV2 to TRBJ1-5, with 9 bases that match TRBD1. The V gene end was trimmed by 6 bases and the J gene end by 7 bases; junction bases not matched to a gene: 10. The CDR3 spans 15 residues. Per the germline V gene, CDR1 is SNHLY and CDR2 is FYNNEI. CDR3 coding DNA: TGTGCCAGCAGCGAACAGGGGGCTGGAGTACAGCCCCAGCATTTT. Translation gives CASSEQGAGVQPQHF.

The count of this clone is one. V usage is TRBV6-5 and J usage is TRBJ1-5; D unresolved. This CDR3 has 13 residues. Trimming removed 8 bases at V and 7 bases at J, with 15 bases between. The germline gives CDR1 MNHEY, CDR2 SVGAGI. The CDR3 region is CASRFEGGQPQHF. The CDR3 nucleotides are TGTGCCAGCCGCTTCGAGGGAGGGCAGCCCCAGCATTTT.

The chain has TRBV7-2 and TRBJ1-1; D gene unclear. Germline V gives CDR1 SGHTA, CDR2 FQGNSA. This CDR3 region has 13 residues. The V end was cut by 5 bases, the J end by 1 base, with 8 bases between. The CDR3 DNA reads as TGTGCCAGCAGCAAACAGAGGAACACTGAAGCTTTCTTT. This translates into CASSKQRNTEAFF.

This chain links TRBV28 with TRBJ2-2; the match to TRBD1 covers 9 bases. Germline CDR1 reads MDHEN; CDR2 reads SYDVKM. V shed 6 bases, J shed 6 bases, and the junction held 2 bases outside the gene matches. CDR3 length: 13 amino acids. Written as DNA, the CDR3 is TGTGCCAGCAGACAGGGGGCTGCCGGGGAGCTGTTTTTT. Translated, it gives CASRQGAAGELFF. Full variable domain (outside the CDR3, taken from reference TRBV28 and TRBJ2-2): DVKVTQSSRYLVKRTGEKVFLECVQDMDHENMFWYRQDPGLGLRLIYFSYDVKMKEKGDIPEGYSVSREKKERFSLILESASTNQTSMYLCASRQGAAGELFFGEGSRLTVL.

The chain couples TRBV7-9 to TRBJ2-2; D not resolved. The CDR3 is 12 amino acids. CDR1 SEHNR and CDR2 FQNEAQ come from the germline V gene (reference sequence). Trimming left V 5 bases short and J 6 bases short, with 7 bases between. The chain's CDR3 is CASSRLAGELFF. The CDR3 coding sequence is TGTGCCAGCAGCCGACTGGCCGGGGAGCTGTTTTTT. The full variable domain, in which reference TRBV7-9 and TRBJ2-2 provide the parts outside the CDR3, is DTGVSQNPRHKITKRGQNVTFRCDPISEHNRLYWYRQTLGQGPEFLTYFQNEAQLEKSRLLSDRFSAERPKGSFSTLEIQRTEQGDSAMYLCASSRLAGELFFGEGSRLTVL.

The chain joins TRBV2 to TRBJ1-3, with D uncertain. The CDR3 contains 12 residues. Trimming cost V 11 bases and J 4 bases, with 12 bases left between them. Germline V gene data show CDR1 as SNHLY and CDR2 as FYNNEI. The CDR3 here is CAQRTEGNTIYF. In nucleotides, the CDR3 is TGTGCCCAGCGGACGGAGGGAAACACCATATATTTT.